Shown below are 28 T cell receptor beta chains from a single sample sequenced in a study of T cell responses to AZD1222 COVID-19 vaccine. Only in-frame clones appear in the TCRdb table, and some are missing; sequencing was by immunoSEQ multiplex PCR. The sample lists about 93,000 clones, over 85% occurring once. Sequences were derived from peripheral blood, sampled on day 0 of MenACWY control vaccination. These receptors were taken from an adult in good health.

The chain uses TRBV7-9 and TRBJ1-2; no clear D. CDR3 size: 13 residues. Germline assignment: CDR1 SEHNR and CDR2 FQNEAQ (reference sequence). With 3 bases removed from V and 5 bases from J, the gap between germline ends came to 10 bases. The DNA for the CDR3 is TGTGCCAGCAGCTTCGGGCAGCTTTATGGCTACACCTTC. Protein: CASSFGQLYGYTF. The full variable domain, with the rest looked up from reference TRBV7-9 and TRBJ1-2, is DTGVSQNPRHKITKRGQNVTFRCDPISEHNRLYWYRQTLGQGPEFLTYFQNEAQLEKSRLLSDRFSAERPKGSFSTLEIQRTEQGDSAMYLCASSFGQLYGYTFGSGTRLTVV.

The chain has TRBV12-5 and TRBJ1-1; D remains unclear. V lost 0 bases and J 1 base, leaving 3 bases between the germline ends. This CDR3 comprises 13 residues. In germline, CDR1 is LGHNT, CDR2 FRNRAP. CDR3 residues: CASGLVKNTEAFF. CDR3 nucleotide sequence: TGTGCTAGTGGTTTGGTTAAGAACACTGAAGCTTTCTTT.

The CDR3 here is CASSPTRRNQPQHF. Here the CDR3 DNA reads TGTGCCAGCAGTCCGACAAGGAGAAATCAGCCCCAGCATTTT. The chain uses TRBV2 and TRBJ1-5; D is unclear. Trimming left V 5 bases short and J 4 bases short, with 12 bases between. This CDR3 contains 14 residues. Looked up from germline, CDR1 is SNHLY and CDR2 is FYNNEI.

This chain joins TRBV7-9 and TRBJ2-1, with TRBD1 identical over 9 bases. Germline V CDR1 and CDR2: SEHNR, FQNEAQ (reference sequence). This CDR3 is built from 17 residues. V was clipped by 5 bases and J by 8 bases; unmatched bases: 16. CDR3 loop: CASSRTILRTGADEQFF. CDR3 nucleotide sequence: TGTGCCAGCAGCCGTACGATCCTCAGGACAGGGGCCGATGAGCAGTTCTTC.

The chain couples TRBV19 to TRBJ2-2; 12 bases align to TRBD1. There are 17 residues in the CDR3. Germline lookup yields CDR1 LNHDA and CDR2 SQIVND (reference sequence). V lost 6 bases to trimming and J lost 6 bases; unmatched junction nucleotides: 11. The CDR3 sequence: CASRKLPGQGAAGELFF. DNA of the CDR3: TGTGCCAGTAGGAAACTGCCGGGACAGGGGGCGGCCGGGGAGCTGTTTTTT.

This sequence joins TRBV11-2 and TRBJ1-2; D remains unclear. Germline values: CDR1 SGHAT, CDR2 FQNNGV. Trimming pared 0 bases from V and 8 bases from J, leaving 16 bases between. The CDR3 is 15 residues long. In DNA, the CDR3 is TGTGCCAGCAGCTTAGACGGCCCGGGCTATTACGGCTACACCTTC. Its translation: CASSLDGPGYYGYTF.

This clone was recorded a few times. The CDR3 DNA reads as TGTGCCAGCAGCTTCGGGGTAGGACACTACGAGCAGTACTTC. It specifies CASSFGVGHYEQYF. V and J are TRBV5-5 and TRBJ2-7, with D perhaps TRBD1 or TRBD2 (5 bases each). This CDR3 comprises 14 residues. The germline CDR1 and CDR2 sequences are SGHKS and YYEKEE (reference sequence). V lost 2 bases, J lost 3 bases, and 12 bases lay in between.

V gene TRBV7-9 combines with J gene TRBJ1-3; D unclear. CDR3 length: 14 amino acids. V lost 6 bases and J lost 8, with 17 bases in between. CDR1 is SEHNR and CDR2 is FQNEAQ in the germline V gene (reference sequence). The CDR3 nucleotides are TGTGCCAGCAGACTTGCGGTGGGTGCGGACACCATATATTTT. Translation gives CASRLAVGADTIYF.

This rearrangement joins TRBV4-3 to TRBJ2-1, with 7 bases identical to TRBD1. The CDR3 runs 14 residues. CDR1 and CDR2 (germline): LGHNA, YSLEER. V lost 0 bases, J lost 6 bases, and 2 bases stayed unmatched. The CDR3 sequence: CASSQEAGGNEQFF. CDR3 in DNA: TGCGCCAGCAGCCAAGAGGCAGGGGGCAATGAGCAGTTCTTC.

The chain uses TRBV4-3 and TRBJ2-2; 7 bases match TRBD1. Germline V gene sequence: CDR1 LGHNA, CDR2 YSLEER. The CDR3 totals 15 residues. Losses at the gene ends were 1 base for V and 4 bases for J; bases not matched to a gene: 3. The CDR3: CASSQVAGGTGELFF. CDR3 DNA: TGCGCCAGCAGCCAAGTAGCAGGGGGCACCGGGGAGCTGTTTTTT.

The V and J genes are TRBV5-8 and TRBJ1-1, with D possibly being TRBD1 (6 bases). V gave up 5 bases and J gave up 3 bases, with 20 bases separating them. Germline assignment: CDR1 SGHTS and CDR2 YDEGEE. CDR3 length equals 16 residues. The CDR3 sequence is CASSSHLLGGDTEAFF. The CDR3 bases are TGTGCCAGCAGTTCTCACCTTCTGGGGGGCGACACTGAAGCTTTCTTT.

J is TRBJ2-7 and V is TRBV6-2 or TRBV6-3; the D is unclear. Per germline, CDR1 MNHEY and CDR2 SVGEGT. The CDR3 consists of 11 residues. The V and J ends lost 0 bases and 7 bases respectively, with 4 bases between them. The CDR3 nucleotides read TGTGCCAGCAGTTACTCCGGGGAGCAGTACTTC. It is translated as CASSYSGEQYF.

This rearrangement joins TRBV3-1 (or the pseudogene TRBV3-2) to TRBJ1-1, with D uncertain. With 1 base removed from V and 4 bases from J, the gap between germline ends came to 7 bases. The CDR3 length is 13 residues. Germline CDR1 reads LGHDT; CDR2 reads YNNKEL (reference sequence). The CDR3 sequence is CASSQARSTEAFF. The CDR3 nucleotides read TGTGCCAGCAGCCAAGCTAGGAGCACTGAAGCTTTCTTT.

J is TRBJ2-5 and V is TRBV9; TRBD2 agrees at 11 bases. This CDR3 is built from 16 residues. With 1 base clipped from V and 1 base from J, the junction kept 3 bases outside the gene matches. CDR1 is SGDLS and CDR2 is YYNGEE in the germline V gene. CDR3 DNA: TGTGCCAGCAGCGTACTTAGCGGGGGGGCCCAAGAGACCCAGTACTTC. Translation: CASSVLSGGAQETQYF.

As regards this clone: Its ends do not fully match the called genes, so a read error is possible. This chain links TRBV29-1 with TRBJ2-3, with 7 bases aligning to TRBD1. The CDR3 consists of 14 residues. Germline V gives CDR1 SQVTM, CDR2 ANQGSEA. CDR3 residues: CSVQDRVGTDTQYF. In nucleotides, the CDR3 is TGCAGCGTTCAAGACAGGGTCGGAACAGATACGCAGTATTTT.

The chain recombines TRBV10-3 with TRBJ1-5, with D perhaps matching TRBD1 (6 bases). V was shortened by 3 bases and J by 5 bases, with 14 bases between the two germline ends. The CDR3 runs to 15 residues. Germline loops: CDR1 ENHRY, CDR2 SYGVKD. The CDR3 coding sequence is TGTGCCATCAGTGATAGTTTTCCAGGGGATCAGCCCCAGCATTTT. Translating gives CAISDSFPGDQPQHF.

The chain has TRBV5-1 and TRBJ2-3; 8 bases align to TRBD2. The CDR3 covers 14 residues. The V gene's germline CDR1 is SGHRS and CDR2 YFSETQ. After removal of 6 bases from V and 0 bases from J, the junction contained 3 bases not matched to a gene. DNA of the CDR3: TGCGCCAGCAAAGAGCGGGGGAGCACAGATACGCAGTATTTT. Residues: CASKERGSTDTQYF.

This clone was counted a single time. The J gene is TRBJ1-2, the V gene TRBV19; no clear D. This CDR3 spans 11 amino acids. CDR1 and CDR2 (germline): LNHDA, SQIVND (reference sequence). V lost 4 bases and J 10 bases, leaving 10 bases between the germline ends. CDR3 in amino acids: CASSTHRDYTF. The CDR3 coding sequence is TGTGCCAGTAGTACCCACCGGGACTACACCTTC.

V gene TRBV11-3 combines with J gene TRBJ2-1; the D is unclear. Trimming left V 0 bases short and J 2 bases short, with 8 bases between. Germline V gene data show CDR1 as SGHNT and CDR2 as YENEEA. This CDR3 is 15 amino acids long. The CDR3 sequence: CASSLDWAPYNEQFF. Written as DNA, the CDR3 is TGTGCCAGCAGCTTAGATTGGGCACCCTACAATGAGCAGTTCTTC.

On this clone: At one boundary the junction diverges from the germline segment, which might be a read error. This chain links TRBV5-6 with TRBJ1-5; the D gene is possibly TRBD1 (5 bases). Looked up from germline, CDR1 is SGHDT and CDR2 is YYEEEE. The CDR3 runs to 14 residues. The CDR3 DNA is TGTGCCAGCAGTTTGGGGGGGGGTAGTCAGCCCCAGCATTTT. Translated: CASSLGGGSQPQHF.

This clone was seen a few times. V gene TRBV28 combines with J gene TRBJ1-5; D is ambiguous. This CDR3 is built from 14 residues. V lost 7 bases and J 4 bases, leaving 14 bases between the germline ends. Germline CDR1 MDHEN, CDR2 SYDVKM. CDR3 DNA: TGTGCCAGCAATCCTTACAGCGGGAATCAGCCCCAGCATTTT. It encodes CASNPYSGNQPQHF. The variable domain in full, completed from reference TRBV28 and TRBJ1-5, reads DVKVTQSSRYLVKRTGEKVFLECVQDMDHENMFWYRQDPGLGLRLIYFSYDVKMKEKGDIPEGYSVSREKKERFSLILESASTNQTSMYLCASNPYSGNQPQHFGDGTRLSIL.

The table lists this clone with a few counts. This chain links TRBV27 with TRBJ2-3; 8 bases agree with TRBD2. This CDR3 contains 19 residues. CDR1 is MNHEY, CDR2 SMNVEV, per germline (reference sequence). J lost 3 bases, V lost 3 bases, and 17 bases had no gene match. In nucleotides, the CDR3 is TGTGCCAGCAGTTTCCCTTCCCTTGTGAGCGGGGGAAGGACAGATACGCAGTATTTT. This encodes CASSFPSLVSGGRTDTQYF.

The chain is built from TRBV3-1 (or the pseudogene TRBV3-2) and TRBJ2-1; 10 bases align to TRBD2. The V gene's germline CDR1 is LGHDT and CDR2 YNNKEL (reference sequence). This CDR3 has 15 amino acids. The ends lost 3 bases at V and 2 bases at J; junction bases unmatched: 1. The CDR3 loop reads CASSQSGGAYNEQFF. CDR3 coding DNA: TGTGCCAGCAGCCAGAGCGGGGGGGCCTACAATGAGCAGTTCTTC.

The V call is TRBV9, the J call TRBJ1-3; 7 bases agree with TRBD1. In germline, CDR1 is SGDLS, CDR2 YYNGEE. V trimming: 3 bases; J trimming: 4 bases; junction bases outside the gene matches: 13. The CDR3 is made up of 17 amino acids. The chain's CDR3 is CASSGPPLGGKGNTIYF. The CDR3 region has the DNA TGTGCCAGCAGCGGCCCACCGCTAGGGGGCAAGGGAAACACCATATATTTT. Together with reference TRBV9 and TRBJ1-3, the CDR3 gives the full variable domain: DSGVTQTPKHLITATGQRVTLRCSPRSGDLSVYWYQQSLDQGLQFLIQYYNGEERAKGNILERFSAQQFPDLHSELNLSSLELGDSALYFCASSGPPLGGKGNTIYFGEGSWLTVV.

V gene TRBV7-8 combines with J gene TRBJ1-2, with 7 bases identical to TRBD1. V was pared by 1 base and J by 7 bases, with 3 bases of the junction left unmatched. CDR1 is SGHVS, CDR2 FQNEAQ, per germline. The length of the CDR3 is 13 residues. In DNA, the CDR3 is TGTGCCAGCAGCTTAGAAACAGGGGCTGGCTACACCTTC. The encoded protein is CASSLETGAGYTF. The full variable domain, rest sourced from reference TRBV7-8 and TRBJ1-2, is GAGVSQSPRYKVAKRGQDVALRCDPISGHVSLFWYQQALGQGPEFLTYFQNEAQLDKSGLPSDRFFAERPEGSVSTLKIQRTQQEDSAVYLCASSLETGAGYTFGSGTRLTVV.

The genes are TRBV19 and TRBJ1-2; 7 nucleotides agree with TRBD1. The CDR3 runs to 13 residues. In germline, CDR1 is LNHDA, CDR2 SQIVND (reference sequence). V was clipped by 5 bases and J by 3 bases; unmatched bases: 3. Here the CDR3 reads CASSLDRDYGYTF. CDR3 bases: TGTGCCAGTAGTCTCGACAGGGACTATGGCTACACCTTC.

The chain links TRBV9 to TRBJ1-1; D may be TRBD1 (6 bases). This CDR3 has 15 residues. Germline loops: CDR1 SGDLS, CDR2 YYNGEE. V was clipped by 4 bases and J by 4 bases, with 17 bases between them. CDR3 sequence: CASSSPRGGGTEAFF. The CDR3 nucleotides read TGTGCCAGCAGCTCCCCTAGGGGGGGCGGCACTGAAGCTTTCTTT.

The chain is built from TRBV5-6 and TRBJ1-5; D gene ambiguous. The germline V and J ends were trimmed by 0 bases and 4 bases, with 8 bases remaining between them. The CDR3 contains 14 residues. CDR1 is SGHDT and CDR2 is YYEEEE in the germline V gene. CDR3 sequence (DNA): TGTGCCAGCAGCTTGGTGTCGGGGAATCAGCCCCAGCATTTT. This translates into CASSLVSGNQPQHF.